What follows are 31 T cell receptor beta chains derived from one specimen sequenced in a study of T cells in Graves' hyperthyroidism and ophthalmopathy. Authors of the study amplified TCR beta CDR3 regions from RNA transcripts. TCR CDR3 regions were first amplified by RT-PCR with HTBI primers. MiXCR, applied by TCRdb to the multiplex PCR reads, yields one record per CDR3 protein. The sample consists of fewer than 650,000 distinct CDR3 sequences, less than 15% of them appearing once. Sequenced input: blood. The receptors shown here come from a woman in her 40s with Graves' hyperthyroidism.

This chain uses TRBV12-3 or TRBV12-4 with TRBJ1-2; D perhaps matches TRBD1 (5 bases). There are 19 residues in the CDR3. V was trimmed by 3 bases and J by 1 base, leaving 24 bases between them. CDR3 nucleotide sequence: TGTGCCAGCAGTTTTATCGGTTCTGATCGGGACGAGATTAACTATGGCTACACCTTC. This codes for CASSFIGSDRDEINYGYTF.

Note on this clonotype: A read error may explain this, as a much larger clone is one base away. J is TRBJ1-1 and V is TRBV6-2 or TRBV6-3; D remains unclear. The V gene lost 9 bases and the J gene lost 11 bases, with 19 bases spanning the gap. The CDR3 has 12 residues. Germline CDR1 reads MNHEY; CDR2 reads SVGEGT. CDR3 region: CASQISQVDAFF. As DNA, the CDR3 is TGTGCCAGTCAAATCTCCCAGGTAGATGCTTTCTTT.

As concerns this clonotype: Being one base from a much bigger clone, this may be a read error. CDR3 amino acids: CASSLSGTYSDQPQHF. CDR3 DNA sequence: TGTGCCAGCAGCTTAAGCGGCACCTACTCCGATCAGCCCCAGCATTTT. The chain has TRBV3-1 and TRBJ1-5, with no clear D. This CDR3 is 16 amino acids long. The V end lost 5 bases, the J end lost 5 bases, and 19 bases lay between the germline ends. Germline CDR1 and CDR2: LGHDT and YNNKEL (reference sequence).

A word on this clonotype: This may be a read error: a much more frequent sequence differs by one nucleotide. The V call is TRBV28, the J call TRBJ2-7; the D is unclear. The germline CDR1 and CDR2 sequences are MDHEN and SYDVKM. CDR3 size: 13 residues. The CDR3 region has the DNA TGTGCCAGCAGTTTCCCGCCAGTGTACGATCAGTACTTC. It encodes CASSFPPVYDQYF.

The chain uses TRBV12-3 or TRBV12-4 and TRBJ2-3; no clear D gene. This CDR3 has 16 amino acids. V was pared by 3 bases and J by 1 base, with 14 bases between. CDR3 nucleotide sequence: TGTGCCAGCAGTTTTGACGGTTTTGAACGCACAGATACGCAGTATTTT. Its translation: CASSFDGFERTDTQYF.

This clonotype was detected ten times or more. The chain couples TRBV30 to TRBJ2-7, with D maybe TRBD2 (7 bases). Between the trimmed V and J ends, which lost 2 bases and 3 bases, there was a span of 17 bases. The CDR3 length is 15 residues. Germline V gene lookup returns CDR1 GTSNPN and CDR2 SVGIG (reference sequence). The CDR3 DNA reads as TGTGCCTGGAGTTGGGGTGGGGGGGGACACTACGAGCAGTACTTC. Residues: CAWSWGGGGHYEQYF.

This clonotype was found many times. The gene calls are TRBV7-6 and TRBJ1-4; 9 nucleotides line up with TRBD1. CDR1 SGHVS and CDR2 FNYEAQ come from the germline V gene. With V trimmed by 4 bases and J by 7 bases, 7 bases remained unmatched. The CDR3 extends over 15 amino acids. DNA of the CDR3: TGTGCCAGCAGCTCTACAGGGGGCGGGGGTGAAAAACTGTTTTTT. It yields the protein CASSSTGGGGEKLFF. Supplemented by reference TRBV7-6 and TRBJ1-4, the full variable domain reads GAGVSQSPRYKVTKRGQDVALRCDPISGHVSLYWYRQALGQGPEFLTYFNYEAQQDKSGLPNDRFSAERPEGSISTLTIQRTEQRDSAMYRCASSSTGGGGEKLFFGSGTQLSVL.

The chain couples TRBV9 to TRBJ2-2; 9 bases map to TRBD1. Germline values: CDR1 SGDLS, CDR2 YYNGEE. Trimming took 4 bases from V and 7 from J; bases not matched to a gene: 8. The CDR3 is 15 amino acids. The CDR3 sequence is CASSISQGADGELFF. The CDR3 DNA reads TGTGCCAGCAGCATATCACAGGGGGCGGACGGGGAGCTGTTTTTT. Full variable domain (missing parts from reference TRBV9 and TRBJ2-2): DSGVTQTPKHLITATGQRVTLRCSPRSGDLSVYWYQQSLDQGLQFLIQYYNGEERAKGNILERFSAQQFPDLHSELNLSSLELGDSALYFCASSISQGADGELFFGEGSRLTVL.

This clonotype occurred many times. J is TRBJ1-5 and V is TRBV6-1; 7 positions agree with TRBD1. V was pared by 6 bases and J by 6 bases, with 11 bases of the junction left unmatched. The CDR3 spans 15 residues. From germline, CDR1 is MNHNS and CDR2 SASEGT. CDR3 region: CASSQQGQQRQPQHF. CDR3 bases: TGTGCCAGCAGCCAACAGGGACAGCAGCGTCAGCCCCAGCATTTT.

This clonotype was found many times. The chain joins TRBV29-1 to TRBJ2-4; D uncertain. Germline V CDR1 and CDR2: SQVTM, ANQGSEA. V was shortened by 8 bases and J by 0 bases, with 11 bases between the two germline ends. This CDR3 is 13 amino acids long. In nucleotides, the CDR3 is TGCAGCAAGGGCGAGGTAGCCAAAAACATTCAGTACTTC. Its protein is CSKGEVAKNIQYF. Supplemented by reference TRBV29-1 and TRBJ2-4, the full variable domain reads SAVISQKPSRDICQRGTSLTIQCQVDSQVTMMFWYRQQPGQSLTLIATANQGSEATYESGFVIDKFPISRPNLTFSTLTVSNMSPEDSSIYLCSKGEVAKNIQYFGAGTRLSVL.

The chain is built from TRBV29-1 and TRBJ2-3; 8 bases are shared with TRBD2. The V and J ends lost 4 bases and 1 base, in that order; junction bases with no gene match: 7. The germline V gene has CDR1 SQVTM and CDR2 ANQGSEA. The CDR3 is made up of 15 amino acids. The CDR3 spells CSVGSLAGGTDTQYF. CDR3 in DNA: TGCAGCGTTGGGTCCCTAGCGGGTGGCACAGATACGCAGTATTTT.

This clonotype has at least ten counts. V and J are TRBV3-1 and TRBJ1-1; 9 nucleotides agree with TRBD1. The J segment lost 5 bases and the V segment lost 4 bases, leaving 5 bases of the junction unmatched. Germline CDR1 is LGHDT and CDR2 is YNNKEL (reference sequence). This CDR3 is 14 amino acids long. The CDR3 DNA is TGTGCCAGCAGCCTTCGGACAGGGGCTACTGAAGCTTTCTTT. Translating it yields CASSLRTGATEAFF.

This rearrangement joins TRBV5-1 to TRBJ2-7; weak D call: TRBD1 (5 bases). The CDR3 runs 14 residues. Trimming took off 0 bases at V and 1 base at J, with 8 bases between the two ends. CDR1 is SGHRS, CDR2 YFSETQ, per germline. CDR3 sequence reads: CASSLVPGSYEQYF. The CDR3 bases are TGCGCCAGCAGCTTGGTTCCAGGGTCCTACGAGCAGTACTTC.

The V and J genes are TRBV6-1 and TRBJ2-5; D is unclear. Looked up from germline, CDR1 is MNHNS and CDR2 is SASEGT. The germline V and J ends were trimmed by 5 bases and 2 bases, with 6 bases remaining between them. The CDR3 extends over 12 amino acids. The CDR3 DNA reads TGTGCCAGCAGTCGGTTACAAGAGACCCAGTACTTC. It yields the protein CASSRLQETQYF.

V and J are TRBV14 and TRBJ2-5; D perhaps matches TRBD1 (6 bases). The CDR3 extends over 16 amino acids. Trimming took 4 bases from V and 5 from J, leaving 20 bases between them. The germline gives CDR1 SGHDN, CDR2 FVKESK. CDR3 in DNA: TGTGCCAGCAGCCCTCTCGATGGGGGCGAGGAGGAGACCCAGTACTTC. This codes for CASSPLDGGEEETQYF.

This clonotype was found many times. At one boundary the junction diverges from the germline segment, which might be a read error. This chain uses TRBV5-1 with TRBJ1-1; perhaps TRBD1 as D (5 bases). Germline lookup yields CDR1 SGHRS and CDR2 YFSETQ. The CDR3 length is 14 residues. CDR3: CASSLWGENTEAFF. In DNA form, the CDR3 reads TGTGCCAGCAGTTTATGGGGGGAGAACACTGAAGCTTTCTTT. The whole variable domain, filled in from reference TRBV5-1 and TRBJ1-1, reads KAGVTQTPRYLIKTRGQQVTLSCSPISGHRSVSWYQQTPGQGLQFLFEYFSETQRNKGNFPGRFSGRQFSNSRSEMNVSTLELGDSALYLCASSLWGENTEAFFGQGTRLTVV.

This clonotype was seen repeatedly, ten times or more. This rearrangement joins TRBV5-1 to TRBJ1-6; D remains unclear. The CDR3 spans 12 residues. The V and J ends lost 3 bases and 10 bases respectively, with 8 bases between them. The germline V gene has CDR1 SGHRS and CDR2 YFSETQ. The CDR3 is CASSSLGSPLHF. The CDR3 DNA reads as TGCGCCAGCAGCTCCCTGGGGTCACCCCTCCACTTT.

This clonotype was counted ten times or more. This chain joins TRBV12-3 or TRBV12-4 and TRBJ2-2; TRBD1 matches 7 bases. The CDR3 is 15 amino acids. V lost 5 bases to trimming and J lost 7 bases; unmatched junction nucleotides: 10. CDR3 sequence reads: CASSLGQYLDGELFF. CDR3 nucleotides: TGTGCCAGCAGTCTGGGACAGTACCTAGACGGGGAGCTGTTTTTT.

This clonotype was found a few times. The chain is built from TRBV5-1 and TRBJ2-1; D remains unclear. Germline CDR1 reads SGHRS; CDR2 reads YFSETQ. CDR3 length: 12 residues. Trimming took 1 base from V and 12 from J, leaving 11 bases between them. CDR3 sequence reads: CASSLNSQTQFF. The CDR3 coding sequence is TGCGCCAGCAGCTTGAATAGCCAAACGCAGTTCTTC.

This clonotype has at least ten counts. The V call is TRBV5-1, the J call TRBJ2-7, with 8 bases that match TRBD2. With 0 bases clipped from V and 5 bases from J, the junction kept 13 bases outside the gene matches. Germline V CDR1 and CDR2: SGHRS, YFSETQ. The CDR3 has 17 amino acids. CDR3 residues: CASSLDLRRGGRDEQYF. The CDR3 DNA sequence: TGCGCCAGCAGCTTGGACCTTCGCCGGGGGGGGCGGGACGAGCAGTACTTC.

Ten or more counts support this clonotype. The V gene is TRBV10-3, the J gene TRBJ2-7; D is uncertain. CDR1 is ENHRY and CDR2 is SYGVKD in the germline V gene. V dropped 4 bases and J dropped 3 bases, with 4 bases sitting between them. The CDR3 is 11 residues long. CDR3 DNA: TGTGCCATCAGTGGGGGCTACGAGCAGTACTTC. Translation: CAISGGYEQYF.

In this sample, this clonotype turned up many times. The chain's CDR3 is CSVEDGGGTEAFF. As DNA, the CDR3 is TGCAGCGTTGAAGATGGGGGGGGTACTGAAGCTTTCTTT. The chain recombines TRBV29-1 with TRBJ1-1, with a possible D match to TRBD1 (5 bases). The germline CDR1 and CDR2 sequences are SQVTM and ANQGSEA. The CDR3 spans 13 residues. Trimming removed 0 bases from V and 5 bases from J, with 10 bases in between.

Ten or more counts support this clonotype. V usage is TRBV3-1 and J usage is TRBJ2-1; 7 bases map to TRBD2. V shed 8 bases and J 2 bases; nucleotides not matched to a gene: 6. The CDR3 consists of 14 residues. Germline values: CDR1 LGHDT, CDR2 YNNKEL (reference sequence). CDR3 in amino acids: CASVSSGTYNEQFF. The CDR3 region has the DNA TGTGCCAGCGTTTCGAGCGGGACCTACAATGAGCAGTTCTTC.

This clonotype was detected only a few times. The V call is TRBV4-2, the J call TRBJ2-2, with D possibly TRBD1 on 5 matching bases. Germline CDR1 is LGHNA and CDR2 is YNFKEQ. V lost 5 bases and J 6 bases, leaving 13 bases between the germline ends. This CDR3 is 14 amino acids long. Here the CDR3 DNA reads TGTGCCAGCAGCAAAAGACAGATCGCCGGGGAGCTGTTTTTT. Protein sequence: CASSKRQIAGELFF.

The chain combines TRBV7-2 with TRBJ2-7; 8 nucleotides align to TRBD1. Trimming at V came to 2 bases and at J to 9 bases, leaving 3 bases not matched to a gene. This CDR3 spans 12 amino acids. Looked up from germline, CDR1 is SGHTA and CDR2 is FQGNSA. CDR3 sequence reads: CASSLQGAGQYF. Here the CDR3 DNA reads TGTGCCAGCAGCTTACAGGGGGCAGGGCAGTACTTC. Full variable domain (outside the CDR3, taken from reference TRBV7-2 and TRBJ2-7): GAGVSQSPSNKVTEKGKDVELRCDPISGHTALYWYRQSLGQGLEFLIYFQGNSAPDKSGLPSDRFSAERTGGSVSTLTIQRTQQEDSAVYLCASSLQGAGQYFGPGTRLTVT.

This CDR3 reads CASRDPGTSGSNYNEQFF. The CDR3 region has the DNA TGTGCCAGCAGGGATCCCGGGACTAGCGGGTCTAACTACAATGAGCAGTTCTTC. The chain links TRBV2 to TRBJ2-1; 12 bases are shared with TRBD2. J gave up 3 bases and V 6 bases, and 12 bases lay outside the gene matches. Germline CDR1 SNHLY, CDR2 FYNNEI. CDR3 length: 18 residues.

Comment on this clonotype: This clone may be a read error of a much larger clone one base away. This chain connects TRBV11-3 to TRBJ2-1; 9 bases match TRBD1. This CDR3 is built from 15 residues. Unmatched junction bases numbered 11, after V lost 5 bases and J lost 9 bases. Germline V gene data show CDR1 as SGHNT and CDR2 as YENEEA. The CDR3 DNA reads as TGTGCCAGCAGCGACCGGACAGGGGACCCCAGTGAGCAGTTCTTC. It yields the protein CASSDRTGDPSEQFF.

DNA for the CDR3: TGTGCCAGCAGCTTGAGGGCAGCCCTAAATTCACCCCTCCACTTT. Its protein product is CASSLRAALNSPLHF. V is TRBV5-6 and J is TRBJ1-6, with D hard to call. Germline values: CDR1 SGHDT, CDR2 YYEEEE. V shed 1 base and J shed 7 bases, with 12 bases lying between them. CDR3 length: 15 amino acids.

The table lists this clonotype with many counts. The chain has TRBV7-2 and TRBJ2-2, with 12 bases matching TRBD2. The CDR3 spans 15 residues. Germline trimming cut 5 bases from V and 7 bases from J; bases unmatched to any gene: 5. Germline CDR1 is SGHTA and CDR2 is FQGNSA. The CDR3 DNA follows: TGTGCCAGCAGCATGGGACTAGCGGGTGACGGGGAGCTGTTTTTT. It yields the protein CASSMGLAGDGELFF.

This clonotype appeared a few times. This may be a read error: a much more frequent sequence differs by one nucleotide. This chain's CDR3 is CSVLFLGTGVKDTQYF. CDR3 in DNA: TGCAGTGTCCTCTTTCTTGGGACAGGGGTTAAAGATACGCAGTATTTT. V is TRBV20-1 and J is TRBJ2-3, with 10 bases fitting TRBD1. Trimming at V came to 7 bases and at J to 5 bases, leaving 15 bases not matched to a gene. Germline V gene data show CDR1 as DFQATT and CDR2 as SNEGSKA (reference sequence). The CDR3 sequence is 16 residues long.

This clonotype was seen more than once but under ten times. The chain recombines TRBV24-1 with TRBJ2-3; 16 nucleotides line up with TRBD2. CDR1 and CDR2 (germline): KGHDR, SFDVKD. The CDR3 is 17 residues long. Trimming cost V 2 bases and J 6 bases; bases outside gene matches: 4. The CDR3 coding sequence is TGTGCCACCAGTGATTCGGGACTAGCGGGAGGGCTGGATACGCAGTATTTT. Amino acid sequence: CATSDSGLAGGLDTQYF.